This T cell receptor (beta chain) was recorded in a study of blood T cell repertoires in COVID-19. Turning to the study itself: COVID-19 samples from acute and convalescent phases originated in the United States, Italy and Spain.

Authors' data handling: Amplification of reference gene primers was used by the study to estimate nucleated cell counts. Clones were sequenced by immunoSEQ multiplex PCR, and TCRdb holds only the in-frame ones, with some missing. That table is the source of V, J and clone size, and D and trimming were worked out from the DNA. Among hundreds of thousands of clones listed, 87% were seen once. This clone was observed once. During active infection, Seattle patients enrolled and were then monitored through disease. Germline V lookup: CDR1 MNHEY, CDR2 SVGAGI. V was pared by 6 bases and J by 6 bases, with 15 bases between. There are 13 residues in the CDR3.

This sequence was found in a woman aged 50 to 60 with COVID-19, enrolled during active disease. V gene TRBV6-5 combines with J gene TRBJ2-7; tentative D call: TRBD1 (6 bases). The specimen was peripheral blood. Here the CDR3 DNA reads TGTGCCAGCAGACCGACCCAAGGGGGCGAGCAGTACTTC. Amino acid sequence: CASRPTQGGEQYF.